The 23 T cell receptor beta chains reported below all come from one sample, sequenced in a study of blood T cell repertoires in COVID-19. Measured with immunoSEQ multiplex PCR; TCRdb has only the in-frame clones, and not every one. The sample lists roughly 360,000 clones; over 75% were seen once. Sequencing was carried out using PBMCs or T cells enriched from blood (not recorded which). These receptors were collected from a woman in her 30s with acute COVID-19.

This chain joins TRBV6-2 or TRBV6-3 and TRBJ1-5, with D possibly matching TRBD1 (6 bases). Germline V gene data show CDR1 as MNHEY and CDR2 as SVGEGT. Trimming cost V 3 bases and J 1 base, with 10 bases left between them. The CDR3 is made up of 15 amino acids. This CDR3 reads CASSYAGESNQPQHF. In DNA form, the CDR3 reads TGTGCCAGCAGTTATGCAGGGGAGAGCAATCAGCCCCAGCATTTT.

The chain is built from TRBV11-1 and TRBJ2-7, with 8 bases that match TRBD1. This CDR3 is 15 amino acids long. Germline CDR1 and CDR2: SGHAT and FQDESV (reference sequence). Trimming cost V 4 bases and J 7 bases; bases outside gene matches: 12. CDR3 sequence (DNA): TGTGCCAGCAGCTCCCCCAGGCAGGGGGCGAGTGAGCAGTACTTC. Residues: CASSSPRQGASEQYF.

The genes are TRBV6-5 and TRBJ2-7, with no clear D. The CDR3 spans 13 residues. Germline-derived CDR1 and CDR2 are MNHEY and SVGAGI. V lost 7 bases and J 0 bases, leaving 10 bases between the germline ends. The CDR3 DNA follows: TGTGCCAGCACCGCCCACAGCTCCTACGAGCAGTACTTC. It codes for CASTAHSSYEQYF.

This sequence joins TRBV2 and TRBJ2-2; 9 positions agree with TRBD2. In germline, CDR1 is SNHLY, CDR2 FYNNEI. This CDR3 comprises 15 residues. Trimming removed 5 bases from V and 3 bases from J; junction bases left unmatched: 4. This CDR3 reads CASSRAGGHTGELFF. The CDR3 coding sequence is TGTGCCAGCAGTCGCGCGGGGGGGCACACCGGGGAGCTGTTTTTT.

The chain links TRBV7-3 to TRBJ2-2, with a tentative D call TRBD1 (5 bases). Germline V gene sequence: CDR1 SGHTA, CDR2 FQGTGA. The CDR3 length is 15 residues. The ends were cut back, 2 bases at V and 0 bases at J, with 7 bases in the middle. CDR3 bases: TGTGCCAGCAGCTTAGGCAGGGCGAACACCGGGGAGCTGTTTTTT. Its protein product is CASSLGRANTGELFF. Drawing the rest from reference TRBV7-3 and TRBJ2-2, the complete variable domain is GAGVSQTPSNKVTEKGKYVELRCDPISGHTALYWYRQSLGQGPEFLIYFQGTGAADDSGLPNDRFFAVRPEGSVSTLKIQRTERGDSAVYLCASSLGRANTGELFFGEGSRLTVL.

The chain has TRBV3-1 (or the pseudogene TRBV3-2) and TRBJ1-4, with a possible D match to TRBD1 (5 bases). From germline, CDR1 is LGHDT and CDR2 YNNKEL (reference sequence). This CDR3 contains 16 residues. V lost 2 bases to trimming and J lost 7 bases, with 17 bases between them. CDR3 sequence reads: CASSQRVGGGSEKLFF. For the CDR3, the DNA is TGTGCCAGCAGCCAAAGAGTGGGGGGAGGGAGTGAAAAACTGTTTTTT.

The chain joins TRBV28 to TRBJ1-1; D is unclear. The CDR3 contains 14 residues. Germline V gene lookup returns CDR1 MDHEN and CDR2 SYDVKM. Trimming pared 5 bases from V and 4 bases from J, leaving 14 bases between. In DNA form, the CDR3 reads TGTGCCAGCAGTACTAACTCCCATATCACTGAAGCTTTCTTT. Translated: CASSTNSHITEAFF.

This rearrangement joins TRBV3-1 (or the pseudogene TRBV3-2) to TRBJ1-2; the D is unclear. This CDR3 contains 12 residues. V dropped 2 bases and J dropped 3 bases, with 4 bases sitting between them. Germline CDR1 reads LGHDT; CDR2 reads YNNKEL (reference sequence). The CDR3 sequence: CASSQRDYGYTF. The DNA for the CDR3 is TGTGCCAGCAGCCAACGGGACTATGGCTACACCTTC.

The chain links TRBV29-1 to TRBJ1-2, with a tentative D call TRBD1 (5 bases). Trimming removed 3 bases from V and 8 bases from J, with 10 bases in between. Germline-derived CDR1 and CDR2 are SQVTM and ANQGSEA. The length of the CDR3 is 11 residues. This chain's CDR3 is CSVDWQGGYTF. Here the CDR3 DNA reads TGCAGCGTTGATTGGCAGGGCGGCTACACCTTC.

The rearrangement uses TRBV6-6 and TRBJ2-3, with D perhaps TRBD2 (7 bases). The germline CDR1 and CDR2 sequences are MNHNY and SVGAGI (reference sequence). The CDR3 has 15 residues. Trimming took off 2 bases at V and 5 bases at J, with 14 bases between the two ends. The CDR3, as DNA: TGTGCCAGCAGTTACAGGTCGGGGGGCGGAGATACGCAGTATTTT. Translation gives CASSYRSGGGDTQYF.

In nucleotides, the CDR3 is TGTGCCAGTAGTATTGGGGGGGTTATGGGCACAGATACGCAGTATTTT. Its translation: CASSIGGVMGTDTQYF. The chain links TRBV19 to TRBJ2-3, with 7 bases that match TRBD2. The germline V gene encodes CDR1 LNHDA and CDR2 SQIVND (reference sequence). The J segment lost 1 base and the V segment lost 3 bases, leaving 7 bases of the junction unmatched. The CDR3 is 16 residues long.

The genes are TRBV30 and TRBJ2-1, with no clear D. The V gene lost 0 bases and the J gene lost 6 bases, with 6 bases spanning the gap. Germline values: CDR1 GTSNPN, CDR2 SVGIG (reference sequence). The length of the CDR3 is 12 residues. The DNA of the CDR3 is TGTGCCTGGAGTGTATGGGCCAATGAGCAGTTCTTC. Translated: CAWSVWANEQFF. The variable domain in full, completed from reference TRBV30 and TRBJ2-1, reads SQTIHQWPATLVQPVGSPLSLECTVEGTSNPNLYWYRQAAGRGLQLLFYSVGIGQISSEVPQNLSASRPQDRQFILSSKKLLLSDSGFYLCAWSVWANEQFFGPGTRLTVL.

The genes are TRBV13 and TRBJ1-1; tentatively, D is TRBD1 (5 bases). CDR3 length equals 14 residues. CDR1 PRHDT and CDR2 FYEKMQ come from the germline V gene (reference sequence). Trimming removed 2 bases at V and 4 bases at J, with 11 bases between. In nucleotides, the CDR3 is TGTGCCAGCAGCTTAAAAGGGGCGCGCACTGAAGCTTTCTTT. Protein product: CASSLKGARTEAFF.

The chain employs TRBV4-1 and TRBJ2-1; D is unclear. The germline gives CDR1 MGHRA, CDR2 YSYEKL. The CDR3 consists of 12 residues. Trimming took off 0 bases at V and 7 bases at J, with 4 bases between the two ends. CDR3 coding DNA: TGCGCCAGCAGCCAAGATATGAATGAGCAGTTCTTC. It translates to CASSQDMNEQFF.

The chain employs TRBV6-5 and TRBJ1-4; 10 bases align to TRBD1. CDR1 is MNHEY and CDR2 is SVGAGI in the germline V gene. This CDR3 is built from 15 residues. Trimming cost V 8 bases and J 6 bases; bases outside gene matches: 9. In DNA, the CDR3 is TGTGCCAGCGGGGACAGGGGTTTCTCGGATGAAAAACTGTTTTTT. Translating gives CASGDRGFSDEKLFF.

This clone was picked up a small number of times. V and J are TRBV30 and TRBJ2-1; a possible D gene is TRBD1 (6 bases). This CDR3 contains 16 residues. The V gene's germline CDR1 is GTSNPN and CDR2 SVGIG (reference sequence). Between the trimmed V and J ends, which lost 4 bases and 1 base, there was a span of 17 bases. This CDR3 reads CAWTSRQAKSYNEQFF. DNA for the CDR3: TGTGCCTGGACATCAAGACAGGCTAAATCCTACAATGAGCAGTTCTTC.

The chain couples TRBV5-6 to TRBJ1-2, with D unresolved. Trimming cost V 0 bases and J 1 base, with 7 bases left between them. Germline lookup yields CDR1 SGHDT and CDR2 YYEEEE. This CDR3 comprises 14 residues. The CDR3 DNA sequence: TGTGCCAGCAGCTTGGCTCAGATTAACTATGGCTACACCTTC. It translates to CASSLAQINYGYTF.

The V and J genes are TRBV27 and TRBJ2-7; D possibly corresponds to TRBD2 (5 bases). Germline V gene lookup returns CDR1 MNHEY and CDR2 SMNVEV (reference sequence). The CDR3 runs to 14 residues. V was cut by 2 bases and J by 0 bases, with 8 bases left in between. Here the CDR3 reads CASSLIGVSYEQYF. CDR3 sequence (DNA): TGTGCCAGCAGTTTAATCGGGGTCTCCTACGAGCAGTACTTC.

The chain employs TRBV5-5 and TRBJ1-1; 7 bases are shared with TRBD1. This CDR3 is built from 13 residues. V gave up 0 bases and J gave up 5 bases; unmatched junction bases: 1. The V gene's germline CDR1 is SGHKS and CDR2 YYEKEE (reference sequence). The CDR3 nucleotides read TGTGCCAGCAGCTTGGGGACAGGAACTGAAGCTTTCTTT. It specifies CASSLGTGTEAFF. Using reference TRBV5-5 and TRBJ1-1 for the parts outside the CDR3, the full variable domain is DAGVTQSPTHLIKTRGQQVTLRCSPISGHKSVSWYQQVLGQGPQFIFQYYEKEERGRGNFPDRFSARQFPNYSSELNVNALLLGDSALYLCASSLGTGTEAFFGQGTRLTVV.

The chain is built from TRBV11-2 and TRBJ2-3; 9 positions match TRBD2. V lost 1 base and J lost 4; bases outside the gene matches: 3. This CDR3 has 15 amino acids. Germline V gene data show CDR1 as SGHAT and CDR2 as FQNNGV. The CDR3 DNA follows: TGTGCCAGCAGCTTAGGCGGGGGGGAATCAGATACGCAGTATTTT. It translates to CASSLGGGESDTQYF. Combining the CDR3 with reference TRBV11-2 and TRBJ2-3 gives the whole variable domain EAGVAQSPRYKIIEKRQSVAFWCNPISGHATLYWYQQILGQGPKLLIQFQNNGVVDDSQLPKDRFSAERLKGVDSTLKIQPAKLEDSAVYLCASSLGGGESDTQYFGPGTRLTVL.

The gene calls are TRBV27 and TRBJ1-5; TRBD1 is a possible D gene (6 bases). V was shortened by 5 bases and J by 0 bases, with 17 bases between the two germline ends. The CDR3 consists of 17 residues. Germline V gene lookup returns CDR1 MNHEY and CDR2 SMNVEV (reference sequence). The CDR3 nucleotides read TGTGCCAGCAGTGCCGGGACACCCCCCCCTAGCAATCAGCCCCAGCATTTT. Encoded protein: CASSAGTPPPSNQPQHF.

This chain uses TRBV27 with TRBJ2-7; 7 bases match TRBD1. The CDR3 has 15 residues. After removal of 5 bases from V and 0 bases from J, the junction contained 7 bases not matched to a gene. The germline V gene has CDR1 MNHEY and CDR2 SMNVEV (reference sequence). The CDR3 DNA is TGTGCCAGCAGTGCACGACAGGGTCACTCCTACGAGCAGTACTTC. Residues: CASSARQGHSYEQYF.

J is TRBJ1-1 and V is TRBV7-2; 10 bases match TRBD1. Germline CDR1 and CDR2: SGHTA and FQGNSA. There are 17 residues in the CDR3. The trim removed 2 bases at V and 5 bases at J, leaving 11 bases unmatched. DNA of the CDR3: TGTGCCAGCAGCTTACAACAGCCGGGACAGGGGAAGACTGAAGCTTTCTTT. Amino acid sequence: CASSLQQPGQGKTEAFF.